What follows is one T cell receptor (beta chain) and its context. Only in-frame clones appear in the TCRdb table, and some are missing; sequencing was by immunoSEQ multiplex PCR. The sample has roughly 81,000 clones, approximately 85% seen once. The data were taken from a study of blood T cell repertoires in COVID-19. CDR1 and CDR2 from the germline V gene are SQVTM and ANQGSEA. This CDR3 contains 12 residues. V shed 3 bases and J shed 8 bases, with 11 bases lying between them. It was during active infection that Seattle patients were enrolled and then longitudinally followed. The TCR sequence derives from a woman older than 75 with COVID-19, enrolled during active disease. The chain links TRBV29-1 to TRBJ2-1, with unresolved D. Sequencing was performed on peripheral blood. The CDR3 DNA reads TGCAGCGTTGATCTTCCCTCGGATGAGCAGTTCTTC. Residues: CSVDLPSDEQFF.